This T cell receptor beta chain was profiled in a study of blood T cell repertoires in COVID-19. Across the whole study: Spain, Italy and the United States supplied samples that represented acute and convalescent COVID-19. The analysed material was cDNA or gDNA that came from T cells, B-cell-depleted T cells, or PBMCs.

In its sample, this clone was seen many times. The CDR3 runs 13 residues. CDR1 and CDR2 from the germline V gene are MNHEY and SMNVEV (reference sequence). V dropped 5 bases and J dropped 9; count of bases not matched to a gene: 4. Clones were read by immunoSEQ multiplex PCR, and TCRdb kept only the in-frame ones, dropping some. This sample has 140,000 to 150,000 clones, with approximately 79% found just once. The V call is TRBV27, the J call TRBJ1-6, with 7 positions matching TRBD1. This clonotype originated in a man aged 45 to 65 with active or convalescent COVID-19. The material sequenced was peripheral blood. The CDR3 spells CASSPDRFSPLHF. In DNA, the CDR3 is TGTGCCAGCAGTCCGGACAGGTTTTCACCCCTCCACTTT.